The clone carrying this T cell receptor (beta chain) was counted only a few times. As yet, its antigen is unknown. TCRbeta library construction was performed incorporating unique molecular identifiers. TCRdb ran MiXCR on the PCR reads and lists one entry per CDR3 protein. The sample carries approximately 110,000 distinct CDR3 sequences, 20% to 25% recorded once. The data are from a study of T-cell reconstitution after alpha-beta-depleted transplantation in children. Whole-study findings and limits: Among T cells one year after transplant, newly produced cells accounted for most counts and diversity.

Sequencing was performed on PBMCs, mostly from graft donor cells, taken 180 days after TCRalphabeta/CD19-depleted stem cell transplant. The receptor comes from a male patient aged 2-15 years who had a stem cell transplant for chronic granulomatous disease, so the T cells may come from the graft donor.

CDR3: CASRGTGMGSYEQYF. CDR3 nucleotides: TGTGCCAGCAGGGGTACAGGGATGGGTTCGTACGAGCAGTACTTC. The V gene is TRBV12-3 or TRBV12-4, the J gene TRBJ2-7; TRBD1 might be the D (6 bases). CDR3 length: 15 residues. Trimming cost V 6 bases and J 4 bases, with 19 bases left between them.